The clone carrying this T cell receptor beta chain was detected only a few times. The sample is drawn from a study of blood T cell repertoires in COVID-19. Study overall: Sample material is recorded as cDNA or gDNA derived from T cells, B-cell-depleted T cells, or PBMCs.

Looked up from germline, CDR1 is SNHLY and CDR2 is FYNNEI. The CDR3 runs to 13 residues. Trimming left V 7 bases short and J 5 bases short, with 14 bases between. Original methodology: Estimates of nucleated cell counts were drawn from the amplification of reference gene primers. Here immunoSEQ multiplex PCR was the method, and the copy in TCRdb shows in-frame clones only, minus some. The V and J calls and clone size come from that table; D and trimming were worked out from the DNA. Here the sample spans more than 25,000 clones, about 90% being singletons. The sequenced sample was peripheral blood. The genes are TRBV2 and TRBJ1-1; weak D call: TRBD1 (5 bases). This TCR came from a human donor in a cohort sampled during active COVID-19. In DNA form, the CDR3 reads TGTGCCAGCACGGGGGAAGAGGGGACTGAAGCTTTCTTT. Its protein is CASTGEEGTEAFF.